This TCR beta chain was identified in a study of siplizumab effects on memory and regulatory T cells. Generated by immunoSEQ multiplex PCR, the TCRdb table keeps only in-frame clones and is missing some. The profile shows roughly 100,000 clones, over 85% of them singletons. CDR1 is LNHDA, CDR2 SQIVND, per germline (reference sequence). Germline trimming cut 4 bases from V and 7 bases from J; bases unmatched to any gene: 5. The CDR3 length is 15 residues. This chain uses TRBV19 with TRBJ2-1, with 12 bases matching TRBD2. The sequenced material came from Tregs sorted from blood. The TCR was taken from a human donor in good health. The CDR3 DNA sequence: TGTGCCAGTAGTAGCAGGCTAGCGGGGGGGAATGAGCAGTTCTTC. Translating gives CASSSRLAGGNEQFF. The variable domain in full, completed from reference TRBV19 and TRBJ2-1, reads DGGITQSPKYLFRKEGQNVTLSCEQNLNHDAMYWYRQDPGQGLRLIYYSQIVNDFQKGDIAEGYSVSREKKESFPLTVTSAQKNPTAFYLCASSSRLAGGNEQFFGPGTRLTVL.